This TCR beta chain derives from a study of identical twins. Study-level points and caveats: With abundant cord blood beta clonotypes, insertions were fewer; memory repertoires showed no such pattern.

TCRdb reprocessed the 5' RACE reads with MiXCR, giving one entry per CDR3 protein. The data show 700,000 or so distinct CDR3 sequences, roughly 20% seen once. In regard to this clonotype: Its antigen is not known.

After removal of 8 bases from V and 4 bases from J, the junction contained 14 bases not matched to a gene. Germline CDR1 KGHSH, CDR2 LQKENI. The CDR3 has 16 amino acids. In addition, the sample was reused for a study of T cells expressing NK-cell markers. That publication notes: Sorted CD3+CD56-NKG2C+, CD3+CD56+NKG2C- and CD3+CD56+NKG2C+ T cells were the source of the TCR beta repertoires. In roughly six donors, dominant NKG2C+ clonotypes were roughly 1.0-8% of CD8+ T cells. Similarly, these clonotypes led the CD3+CD56-NKG2C+ fraction as well in several donors.

The source of this sequence is a woman between 18 and 30 years old in good health. Source material: PBMCs. J is TRBJ2-5 and V is TRBV18, with TRBD2 identical over 9 bases. CDR3 loop: CASRHRGLAIGETQYF. The CDR3 nucleotides are TGTGCCAGCCGTCATAGGGGACTAGCAATAGGAGAGACCCAGTACTTC.